The 4 T cell receptor beta chains below were found in one sample sequenced in a study of blood T cell repertoires in COVID-19. Profiling relied on immunoSEQ multiplex PCR, and the TCRdb table lists in-frame clones only, not all of them. The sample holds almost 250,000 clones, around 87% seen once. The sample comprised PBMCs or T cells enriched from blood (not recorded which). The receptor source for this set is a woman aged 50 to 60 who had recovered from COVID-19.

The CDR3 bases are TGTGCCAGCAGCGCCCGGGACAGGGGCTACGAGCAGTACTTC. Its translation is CASSARDRGYEQYF. The chain has TRBV5-4 and TRBJ2-7, with 10 bases fitting TRBD1. V lost 4 bases, J lost 3 bases, and 4 bases stayed unmatched. CDR1 SGHNT and CDR2 YYREEE come from the germline V gene (reference sequence). There are 14 residues in the CDR3.

This sequence joins TRBV12-3 or TRBV12-4 and TRBJ1-4, with 7 bases that match TRBD1. The ends lost 4 bases at V and 7 bases at J; junction bases unmatched: 0. CDR3 length: 12 residues. The CDR3 DNA follows: TGTGCCAGCAGTTCAGGGGGTGAAAAACTGTTTTTT. This translates into CASSSGGEKLFF.

This clone has more than one count but fewer than ten. The chain combines TRBV18 with TRBJ1-5; D ambiguous. The CDR3 is 14 amino acids. Germline assignment: CDR1 KGHSH and CDR2 LQKENI. Trimming removed 6 bases at V and 6 bases at J, with 15 bases between. The DNA for the CDR3 is TGTGCCAGCTCTCTGGAGGCCCACAGTCAGCCCCAGCATTTT. It encodes CASSLEAHSQPQHF.

This sequence joins TRBV6-2 or TRBV6-3 and TRBJ2-1; a possible D gene is TRBD2 (7 bases). The CDR3 sequence is 17 residues long. CDR1 and CDR2 (germline): MNHEY, SVGEGT. V lost 6 bases, J lost 5 bases, and 23 bases lay in between. This chain's CDR3 is CASSPGTQRRGHNEQFF. In nucleotides, the CDR3 is TGTGCCAGCAGCCCCGGAACCCAAAGGCGGGGGCACAATGAGCAGTTCTTC.